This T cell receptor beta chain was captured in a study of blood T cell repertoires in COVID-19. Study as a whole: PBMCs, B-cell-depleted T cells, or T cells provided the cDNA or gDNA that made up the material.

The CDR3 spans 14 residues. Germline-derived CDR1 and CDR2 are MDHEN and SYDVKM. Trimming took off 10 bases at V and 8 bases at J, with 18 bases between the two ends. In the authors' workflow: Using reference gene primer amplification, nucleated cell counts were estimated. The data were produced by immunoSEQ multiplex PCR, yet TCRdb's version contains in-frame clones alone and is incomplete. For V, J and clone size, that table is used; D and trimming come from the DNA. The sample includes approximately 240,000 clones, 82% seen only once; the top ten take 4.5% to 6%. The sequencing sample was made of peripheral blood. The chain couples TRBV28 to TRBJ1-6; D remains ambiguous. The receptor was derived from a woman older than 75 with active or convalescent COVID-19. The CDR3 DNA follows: TGTGCCACCTACCCAGGACTTATGGATTCACCCCTCCACTTT. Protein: CATYPGLMDSPLHF.